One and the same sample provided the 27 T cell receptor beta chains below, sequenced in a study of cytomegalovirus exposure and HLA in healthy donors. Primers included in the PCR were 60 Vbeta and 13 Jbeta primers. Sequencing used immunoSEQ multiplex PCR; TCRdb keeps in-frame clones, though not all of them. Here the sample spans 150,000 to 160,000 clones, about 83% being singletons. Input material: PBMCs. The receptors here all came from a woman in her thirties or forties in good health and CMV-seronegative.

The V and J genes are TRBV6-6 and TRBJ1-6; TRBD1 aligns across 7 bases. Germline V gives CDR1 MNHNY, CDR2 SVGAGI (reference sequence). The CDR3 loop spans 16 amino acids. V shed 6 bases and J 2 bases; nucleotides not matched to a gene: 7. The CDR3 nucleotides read TGTGCCAGCAGCCTACAGGGGATACCCTATAATTCACCCCTCCACTTT. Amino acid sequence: CASSLQGIPYNSPLHF.

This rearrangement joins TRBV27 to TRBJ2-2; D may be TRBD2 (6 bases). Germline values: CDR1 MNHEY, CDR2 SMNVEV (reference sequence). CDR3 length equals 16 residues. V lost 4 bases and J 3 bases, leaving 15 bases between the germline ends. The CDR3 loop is CASSSTTSIYTGELFF. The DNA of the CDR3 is TGTGCCAGCAGTTCTACTACTAGCATCTACACCGGGGAGCTGTTTTTT.

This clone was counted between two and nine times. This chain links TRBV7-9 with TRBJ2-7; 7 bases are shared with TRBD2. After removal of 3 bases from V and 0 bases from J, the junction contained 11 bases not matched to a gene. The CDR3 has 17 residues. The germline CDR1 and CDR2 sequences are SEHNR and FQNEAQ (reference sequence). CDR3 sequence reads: CASSLWGYREASYEQYF. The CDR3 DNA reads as TGTGCCAGCAGCTTGTGGGGGTACCGGGAGGCCTCCTACGAGCAGTACTTC.

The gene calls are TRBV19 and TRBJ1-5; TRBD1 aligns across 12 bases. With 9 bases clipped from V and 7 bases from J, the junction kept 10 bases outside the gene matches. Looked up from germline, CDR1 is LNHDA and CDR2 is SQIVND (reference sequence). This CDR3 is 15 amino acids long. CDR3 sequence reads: CASLVGQGAGQPQHF. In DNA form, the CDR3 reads TGTGCCAGCCTCGTGGGACAGGGGGCTGGACAGCCCCAGCATTTT.

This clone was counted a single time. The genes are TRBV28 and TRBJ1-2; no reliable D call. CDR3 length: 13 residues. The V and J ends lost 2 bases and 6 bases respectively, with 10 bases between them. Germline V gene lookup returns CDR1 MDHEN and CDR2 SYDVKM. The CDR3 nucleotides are TGTGCCAGCAGTTTAATAGGCGGGAATGGCTACACCTTC. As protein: CASSLIGGNGYTF.

In DNA form, the CDR3 reads TGTGCCAGCAGTGATTGGACAGGAATTTACGAGCAGTACTTC. Amino acids: CASSDWTGIYEQYF. This sequence joins TRBV6-1 and TRBJ2-7, with 7 bases identical to TRBD1. CDR3 length equals 14 residues. The V gene's germline CDR1 is MNHNS and CDR2 SASEGT. V dropped 3 bases and J dropped 4; count of bases not matched to a gene: 6.

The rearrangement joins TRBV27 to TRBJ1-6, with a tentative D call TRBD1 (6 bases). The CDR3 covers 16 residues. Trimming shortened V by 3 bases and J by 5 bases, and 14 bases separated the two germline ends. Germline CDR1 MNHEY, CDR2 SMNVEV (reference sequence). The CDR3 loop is CASSFSSRGDNSPLHF. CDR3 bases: TGTGCCAGCAGTTTTTCGTCCAGGGGCGATAATTCACCCCTCCACTTT.

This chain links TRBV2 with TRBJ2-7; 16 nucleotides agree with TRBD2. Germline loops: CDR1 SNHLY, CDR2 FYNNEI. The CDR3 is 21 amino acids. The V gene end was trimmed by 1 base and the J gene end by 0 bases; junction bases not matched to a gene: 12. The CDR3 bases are TGTGCCAGCAGTGAAGATCTTGGGCCCGGGACTAGCGGGAGGGCCTCCTACGAGCAGTACTTC. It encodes CASSEDLGPGTSGRASYEQYF.

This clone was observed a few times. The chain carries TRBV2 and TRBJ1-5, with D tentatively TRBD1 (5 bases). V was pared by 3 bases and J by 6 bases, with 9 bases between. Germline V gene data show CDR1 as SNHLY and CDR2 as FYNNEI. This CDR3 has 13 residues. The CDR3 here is CASSDAGVQPQHF. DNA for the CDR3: TGTGCCAGCAGTGACGCGGGGGTTCAGCCCCAGCATTTT.

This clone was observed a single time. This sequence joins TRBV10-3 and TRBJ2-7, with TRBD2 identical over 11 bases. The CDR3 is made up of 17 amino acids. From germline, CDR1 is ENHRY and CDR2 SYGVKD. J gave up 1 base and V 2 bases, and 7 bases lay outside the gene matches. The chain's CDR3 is CAISETQTSGNSYEQYF. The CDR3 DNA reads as TGTGCCATCAGTGAGACGCAGACTAGCGGGAATTCCTACGAGCAGTACTTC.

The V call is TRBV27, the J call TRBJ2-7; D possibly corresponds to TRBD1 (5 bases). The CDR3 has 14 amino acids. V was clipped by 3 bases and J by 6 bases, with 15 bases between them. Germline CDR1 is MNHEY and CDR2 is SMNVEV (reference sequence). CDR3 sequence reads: CASSLYQGGGEQYF. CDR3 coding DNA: TGTGCCAGCAGTTTGTATCAGGGTGGTGGCGAGCAGTACTTC.

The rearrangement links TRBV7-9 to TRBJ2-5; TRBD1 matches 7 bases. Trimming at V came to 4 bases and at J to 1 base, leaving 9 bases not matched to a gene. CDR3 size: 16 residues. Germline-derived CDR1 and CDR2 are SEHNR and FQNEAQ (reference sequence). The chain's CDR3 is CASSYRDSPSQETQYF. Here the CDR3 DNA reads TGTGCCAGCAGCTACCGGGACAGCCCTAGCCAAGAGACCCAGTACTTC.

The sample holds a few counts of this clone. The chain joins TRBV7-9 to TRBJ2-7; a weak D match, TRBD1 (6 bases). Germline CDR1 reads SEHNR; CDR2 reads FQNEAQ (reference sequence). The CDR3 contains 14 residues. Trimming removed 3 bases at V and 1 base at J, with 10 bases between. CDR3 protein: CASSLWDISYEQYF. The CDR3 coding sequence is TGTGCCAGCAGCTTGTGGGACATTTCCTACGAGCAGTACTTC. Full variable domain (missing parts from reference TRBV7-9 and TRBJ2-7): DTGVSQNPRHKITKRGQNVTFRCDPISEHNRLYWYRQTLGQGPEFLTYFQNEAQLEKSRLLSDRFSAERPKGSFSTLEIQRTEQGDSAMYLCASSLWDISYEQYFGPGTRLTVT.

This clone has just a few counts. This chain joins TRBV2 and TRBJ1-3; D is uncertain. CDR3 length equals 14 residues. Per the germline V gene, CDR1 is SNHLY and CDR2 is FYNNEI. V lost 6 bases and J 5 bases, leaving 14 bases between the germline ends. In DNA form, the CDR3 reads TGTGCCAGCAGGGCTGGACTTGGTAGAAACACCATATATTTT. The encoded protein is CASRAGLGRNTIYF. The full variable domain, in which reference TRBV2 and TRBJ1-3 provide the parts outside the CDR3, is EPEVTQTPSHQVTQMGQEVILRCVPISNHLYFYWYRQILGQKVEFLVSFYNNEISEKSEIFDDQFSVERPDGSNFTLKIRSTKLEDSAMYFCASRAGLGRNTIYFGEGSWLTVV.

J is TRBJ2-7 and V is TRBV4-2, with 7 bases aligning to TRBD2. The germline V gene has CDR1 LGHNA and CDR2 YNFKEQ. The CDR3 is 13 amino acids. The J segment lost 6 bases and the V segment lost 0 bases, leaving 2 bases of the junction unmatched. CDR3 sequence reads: CASSQESGTEQYF. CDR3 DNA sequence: TGTGCCAGCAGCCAAGAGAGCGGGACCGAGCAGTACTTC.

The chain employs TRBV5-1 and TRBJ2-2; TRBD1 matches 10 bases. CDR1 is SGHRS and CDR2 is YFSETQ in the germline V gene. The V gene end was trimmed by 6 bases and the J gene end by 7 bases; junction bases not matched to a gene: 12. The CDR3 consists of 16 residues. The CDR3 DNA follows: TGCGCCAGCAAGACAGGGGGCCCAGGGGGTGTCGGGGAGCTGTTTTTT. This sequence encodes CASKTGGPGGVGELFF.

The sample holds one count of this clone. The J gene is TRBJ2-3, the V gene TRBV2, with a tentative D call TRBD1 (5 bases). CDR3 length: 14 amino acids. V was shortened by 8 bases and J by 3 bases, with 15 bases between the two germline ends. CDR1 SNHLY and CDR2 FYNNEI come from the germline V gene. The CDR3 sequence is CASLSDRTTDTQYF. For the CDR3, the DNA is TGTGCCAGCCTGAGCGACAGAACAACAGATACGCAGTATTTT.

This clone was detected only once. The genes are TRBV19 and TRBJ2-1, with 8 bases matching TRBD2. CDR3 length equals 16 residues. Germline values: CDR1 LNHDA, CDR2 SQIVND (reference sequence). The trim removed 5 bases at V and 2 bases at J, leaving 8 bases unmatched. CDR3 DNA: TGTGCCAGTAGTCGCGCTGGTAGCGGGGCCTACAATGAGCAGTTCTTC. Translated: CASSRAGSGAYNEQFF.

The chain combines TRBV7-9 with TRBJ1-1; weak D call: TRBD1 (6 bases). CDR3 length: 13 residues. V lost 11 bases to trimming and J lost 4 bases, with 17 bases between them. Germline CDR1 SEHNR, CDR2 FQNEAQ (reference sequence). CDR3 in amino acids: CAGTTGRATEAFF. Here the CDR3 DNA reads TGTGCCGGAACGACAGGCCGCGCCACTGAAGCTTTCTTT.

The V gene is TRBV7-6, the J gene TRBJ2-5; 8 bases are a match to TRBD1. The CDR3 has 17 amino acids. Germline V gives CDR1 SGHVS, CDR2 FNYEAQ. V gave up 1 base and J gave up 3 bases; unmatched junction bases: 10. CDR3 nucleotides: TGTGCCAGCAGCTTAGGACAGGGGACGGGGAGTGAAGAGACCCAGTACTTC. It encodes CASSLGQGTGSEETQYF.

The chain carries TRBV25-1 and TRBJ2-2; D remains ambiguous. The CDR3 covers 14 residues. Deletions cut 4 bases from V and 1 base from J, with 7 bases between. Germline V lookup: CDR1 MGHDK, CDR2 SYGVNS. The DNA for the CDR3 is TGTGCCAGCAGTGGTTCGGGGAACACCGGGGAGCTGTTTTTT. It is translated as CASSGSGNTGELFF.

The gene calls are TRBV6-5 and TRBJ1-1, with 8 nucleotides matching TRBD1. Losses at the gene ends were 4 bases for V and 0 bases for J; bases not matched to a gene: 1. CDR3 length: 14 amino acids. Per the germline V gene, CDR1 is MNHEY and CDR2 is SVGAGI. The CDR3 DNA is TGTGCCAGCAGTTGGGACAGGTTGAACACTGAAGCTTTCTTT. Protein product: CASSWDRLNTEAFF.

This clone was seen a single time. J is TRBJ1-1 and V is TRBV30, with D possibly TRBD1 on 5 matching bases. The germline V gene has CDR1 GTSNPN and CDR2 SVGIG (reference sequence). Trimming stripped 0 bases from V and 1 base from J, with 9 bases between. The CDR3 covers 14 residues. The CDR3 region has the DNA TGTGCCTGGAGTGTAAGACAGCCGAACACTGAAGCTTTCTTT. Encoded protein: CAWSVRQPNTEAFF.

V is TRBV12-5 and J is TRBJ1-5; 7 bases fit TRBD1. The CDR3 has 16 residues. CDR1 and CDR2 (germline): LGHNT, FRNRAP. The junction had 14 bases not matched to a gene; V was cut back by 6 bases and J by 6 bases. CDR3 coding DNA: TGTGCTAGTGGCCCCGGCCGGGACAGCGAGAGTCAGCCCCAGCATTTT. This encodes CASGPGRDSESQPQHF.

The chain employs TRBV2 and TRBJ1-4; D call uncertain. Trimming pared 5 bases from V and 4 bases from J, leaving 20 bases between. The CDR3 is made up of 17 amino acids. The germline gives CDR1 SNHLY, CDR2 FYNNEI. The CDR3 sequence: CASSPGQYSRSNEKLFF. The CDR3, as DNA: TGTGCCAGCAGTCCCGGTCAATATTCCCGGAGTAATGAAAAACTGTTTTTT.

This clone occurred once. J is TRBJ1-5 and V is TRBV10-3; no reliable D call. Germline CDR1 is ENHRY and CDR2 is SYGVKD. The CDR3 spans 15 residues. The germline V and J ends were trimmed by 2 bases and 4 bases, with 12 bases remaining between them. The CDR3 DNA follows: TGTGCCATCAGTGAGAAGGGAGATTGGAATCAGCCCCAGCATTTT. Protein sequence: CAISEKGDWNQPQHF.

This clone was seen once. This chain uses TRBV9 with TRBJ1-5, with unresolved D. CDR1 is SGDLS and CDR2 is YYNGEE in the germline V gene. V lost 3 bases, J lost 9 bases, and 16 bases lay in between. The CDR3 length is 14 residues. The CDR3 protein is CASSASQVPGPQHF. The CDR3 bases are TGTGCCAGCAGCGCATCCCAGGTTCCCGGGCCCCAGCATTTT.